A selection of T cell receptor beta chains follows, all from one sample in a study of T-cell memory formation after mild COVID-19. TCRdb ran MiXCR on the 5' RACE reads and lists one entry per CDR3 protein. The table includes hundreds of thousands of distinct CDR3 sequences, 20% to 25% detected once. The sequenced sample was PBMCs or a T cell subset sorted from them (not recorded which). Receptor source: a man aged 18 to 30 who had mild COVID-19 (a few samples of this study predate the infection). Cell type and time point are not known. Each CDR3 is given with its conserved first and last residue. D genes are given only for firm matches. Size is omitted from some rows. Given values are once, few, many or a class for expanded clones.

D gene: NA
V gene: TRBV20-1
clone size: few
CDR3 length: 16
J gene: TRBJ2-5
CDR3 protein: CSARDLGGGDQETQYF
CDR3 DNA: TGCAGTGCTAGAGATCTGGGGGGCGGAGACCAAGAGACCCAGTACTTC

D gene: NA
V gene: TRBV7-8
clone size: NA
CDR3 length: 13
J gene: TRBJ1-5
CDR3 protein: CASSLDIDQPQHF
CDR3 DNA: TGTGCCAGCAGCCTGGACATCGATCAGCCCCAGCATTTT

D gene: NA
V gene: TRBV29-1
clone size: NA
CDR3 length: 13
J gene: TRBJ2-2
CDR3 protein: CSVELMESGELFF
CDR3 DNA: TGCAGCGTTGAATTAATGGAGTCCGGGGAGCTGTTTTTT

D gene: NA
V gene: TRBV3-1
clone size: few
CDR3 length: 15
J gene: TRBJ2-3
CDR3 protein: CASSQVVANTDTQYF
CDR3 DNA: TGTGCCAGCAGCCAAGTAGTCGCCAACACAGATACGCAGTATTTT

D gene: TRBD1
V gene: TRBV4-3
clone size: NA
CDR3 length: 15
J gene: TRBJ2-7
CDR3 protein: CASSQATGDTYEQYF
CDR3 DNA: TGCGCCAGCAGCCAAGCGACAGGGGACACCTACGAGCAGTACTTC

D gene: NA
V gene: TRBV5-6
clone size: NA
CDR3 length: 16
J gene: TRBJ2-3
CDR3 protein: CASSLDMGHRTDTQYF
CDR3 DNA: TGTGCCAGCAGCTTGGATATGGGACACCGCACAGATACGCAGTATTTT

D gene: TRBD2
V gene: TRBV5-1
clone size: NA
CDR3 length: 14
J gene: TRBJ2-3
CDR3 protein: CASKLAGGTDTQYF
CDR3 DNA: TGCGCCAGCAAACTAGCGGGGGGTACAGATACGCAGTATTTT

D gene: TRBD2
V gene: TRBV3-1
clone size: NA
CDR3 length: 15
J gene: TRBJ2-7
CDR3 protein: CASSLSGTRAYEQYF
CDR3 DNA: TGTGCCAGCAGCCTTTCCGGGACTAGAGCCTACGAGCAGTACTTC

D gene: TRBD1
V gene: TRBV30
clone size: NA
CDR3 length: 13
J gene: TRBJ1-5
CDR3 protein: CAWDRGQDQPQHF
CDR3 DNA: TGTGCCTGGGACAGGGGGCAAGATCAGCCCCAGCATTTT

D gene: NA
V gene: TRBV20-1
clone size: many
CDR3 length: 14
J gene: TRBJ2-5
CDR3 protein: CSARDGDYQETQYF
CDR3 DNA: TGCAGTGCTAGAGATGGGGACTACCAAGAGACCCAGTACTTC

D gene: NA
V gene: TRBV10-2
clone size: few
CDR3 length: 13
J gene: TRBJ2-2
CDR3 protein: CASIPPPTGELFF
CDR3 DNA: TGCGCCAGCATCCCCCCGCCCACCGGGGAGCTGTTTTTT

D gene: NA
V gene: TRBV10-3
clone size: few
CDR3 length: 13
J gene: TRBJ2-1
CDR3 protein: CAISGGPYNEQFF
CDR3 DNA: TGTGCCATCAGCGGGGGCCCTTACAATGAGCAGTTCTTC

D gene: NA
V gene: TRBV4-3
clone size: many
CDR3 length: 14
J gene: TRBJ1-1
CDR3 protein: CASSQAGRNTEAFF
CDR3 DNA: TGCGCCAGCAGCCAAGCGGGACGGAACACTGAAGCTTTCTTT

D gene: TRBD1
V gene: TRBV4-3
clone size: once
CDR3 length: 18
J gene: TRBJ1-6
CDR3 protein: CASSQDSHGTGLNSPLHF
CDR3 DNA: TGCGCCAGCAGCCAAGATTCCCATGGGACAGGGTTAAACTCACCCCTCCACTTT

D gene: TRBD1
V gene: TRBV12-3/TRBV12-4
clone size: many
CDR3 length: 15
J gene: TRBJ2-3
CDR3 protein: CASSPQGVSTDTQYF
CDR3 DNA: TGTGCCAGCAGTCCCCAGGGGGTTAGCACAGATACGCAGTATTTT

D gene: NA
V gene: TRBV29-1
clone size: NA
CDR3 length: 14
J gene: TRBJ1-6
CDR3 protein: CSVVEQDGNSPLHF
CDR3 DNA: TGCAGCGTTGTCGAACAGGACGGGAATTCACCCCTCCACTTT

D gene: TRBD2
V gene: TRBV4-1
clone size: many
CDR3 length: 15
J gene: TRBJ2-5
CDR3 protein: CASSVRTSGGQTQYF
CDR3 DNA: TGCGCCAGCAGCGTCCGGACTAGCGGGGGGCAGACCCAGTACTTC

D gene: NA
V gene: TRBV10-3
clone size: NA
CDR3 length: 13
J gene: TRBJ1-1
CDR3 protein: CAIRPTGNTEAFF
CDR3 DNA: TGTGCCATCAGACCGACAGGGAACACTGAAGCTTTCTTT

D gene: NA
V gene: TRBV4-3
clone size: NA
CDR3 length: 15
J gene: TRBJ2-3
CDR3 protein: CASSQDPGTTDTQYF
CDR3 DNA: TGCGCCAGCAGCCAAGACCCAGGGACTACAGATACGCAGTATTTT